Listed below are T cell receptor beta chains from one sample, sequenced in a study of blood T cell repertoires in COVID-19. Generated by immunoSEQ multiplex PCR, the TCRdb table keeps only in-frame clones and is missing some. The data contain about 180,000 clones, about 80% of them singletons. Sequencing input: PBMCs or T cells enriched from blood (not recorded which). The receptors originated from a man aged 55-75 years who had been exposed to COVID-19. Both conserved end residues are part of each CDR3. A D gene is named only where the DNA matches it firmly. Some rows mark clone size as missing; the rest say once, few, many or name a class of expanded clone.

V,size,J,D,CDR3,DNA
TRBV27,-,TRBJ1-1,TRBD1,CASSGRGLGTEAFF,TGTGCCAGCAGTGGCAGGGGGCTTGGCACTGAAGCTTTCTTT
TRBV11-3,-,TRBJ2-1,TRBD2,CASSWTSESSYNEQFF,TGTGCCAGCAGCTGGACTAGCGAAAGCTCCTACAATGAGCAGTTCTTC
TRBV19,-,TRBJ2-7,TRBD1,CASRETGVNYEQYF,TGTGCCAGTAGGGAGACAGGGGTGAACTACGAGCAGTACTTC
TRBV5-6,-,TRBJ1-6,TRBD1,CASSRDRGINSPLHF,TGTGCCAGCAGCCGGGACAGGGGGATAAATTCACCCCTCCACTTT
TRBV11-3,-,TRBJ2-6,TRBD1,CASSFIWGQDSGANVLTF,TGTGCCAGCAGCTTTATTTGGGGACAGGACTCTGGGGCCAACGTCCTGACTTTC
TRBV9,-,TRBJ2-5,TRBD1,CASSPRRQGAQETQYF,TGTGCCAGCAGTCCTCGAAGACAGGGGGCTCAAGAGACCCAGTACTTC
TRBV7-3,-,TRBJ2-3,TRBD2,CASSRSGRVSDTQYF,TGTGCCAGCAGCCGTAGCGGGAGGGTGTCAGATACGCAGTATTTT
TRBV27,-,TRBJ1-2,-,CASSSGGGGSDYGYTF,TGTGCCAGCAGCAGTGGGGGAGGGGGATCCGACTATGGCTACACCTTC
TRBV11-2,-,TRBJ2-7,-,CASSPISRQGTYEQYF,TGTGCCAGCAGCCCAATTTCTAGGCAGGGCACCTACGAGCAGTACTTC
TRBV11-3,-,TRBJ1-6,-,CASRESDPNSPLHF,TGTGCCAGCAGGGAAAGCGACCCTAATTCACCCCTCCACTTT
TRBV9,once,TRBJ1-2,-,CASSRVGGNYGYTF,TGTGCCAGCAGCCGAGTAGGGGGAAACTATGGCTACACCTTC
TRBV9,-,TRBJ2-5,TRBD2,CASSVGTSGIRGKETQYF,TGTGCCAGCAGCGTAGGGACTAGCGGGATCCGTGGGAAAGAGACCCAGTACTTC
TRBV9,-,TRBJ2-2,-,CASSVEAAPRTGELFF,TGTGCCAGCAGCGTAGAGGCAGCGCCCCGCACCGGGGAGCTGTTTTTT
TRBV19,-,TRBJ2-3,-,CASSRTVLSPDTQYF,TGTGCCAGTAGTAGGACAGTCCTATCCCCAGATACGCAGTATTTT
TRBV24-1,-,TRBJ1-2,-,CATSHETGFGGYTF,TGTGCCACCTCCCACGAAACAGGGTTTGGTGGCTACACCTTC
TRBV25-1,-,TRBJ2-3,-,CASSDGGALPNF,TGTGCCAGCAGTGATGGGGGGGCCCTCCCAAATTTT
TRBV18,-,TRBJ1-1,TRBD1,CASSVRQGADTEAFF,TGTGCCAGCTCAGTTCGACAGGGGGCAGACACTGAAGCTTTCTTT
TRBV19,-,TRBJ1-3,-,CASSMTPGGNTIYF,TGTGCCAGTAGTATGACGCCAGGCGGAAACACCATATATTTT
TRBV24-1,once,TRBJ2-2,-,CATSDLVTGELFF,TGTGCCACCAGTGATTTGGTAACCGGGGAGCTGTTTTTT
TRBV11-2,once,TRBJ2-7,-,CASSSNYYEQYF,TGTGCCAGCAGCTCTAACTACTACGAGCAGTACTTC
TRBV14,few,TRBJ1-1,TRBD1,CASSQAPTGSRTEAFF,TGTGCCAGCAGCCAAGCCCCGACAGGGAGTAGGACTGAAGCTTTCTTT
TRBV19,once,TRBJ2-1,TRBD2,CASSMGLAGVAPSNEQFF,TGTGCCAGTAGTATGGGACTAGCGGGAGTGGCCCCCTCCAATGAGCAGTTCTTC
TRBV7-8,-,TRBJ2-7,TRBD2,CASSQAGVVYEQYF,TGTGCCAGCAGCCAAGCGGGAGTAGTCTACGAGCAGTACTTC
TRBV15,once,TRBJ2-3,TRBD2,CATSFAGGRGDTQYF,TGTGCCACCAGTTTTGCGGGAGGGCGGGGAGATACGCAGTATTTT
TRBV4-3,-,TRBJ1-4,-,CASSQGDRPTNEKLFF,TGCGCCAGCAGCCAAGGTGACAGACCAACTAATGAAAAACTGTTTTTT
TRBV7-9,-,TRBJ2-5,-,CASSLSPRDQYF,TGTGCCAGCAGCTTATCCCCCCGGGACCAGTACTTC
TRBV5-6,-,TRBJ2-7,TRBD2,CASTPPGGVEQYF,TGTGCCAGCACCCCACCTGGGGGGGTAGAGCAGTACTTC
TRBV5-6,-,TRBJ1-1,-,CASSSGLGTEAFF,TGTGCCAGCAGCTCAGGGTTAGGGACTGAAGCTTTCTTT
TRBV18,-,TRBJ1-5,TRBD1,CASSPLGTGNQPQHF,TGTGCCAGCTCACCGCTAGGGACAGGCAATCAGCCCCAGCATTTT
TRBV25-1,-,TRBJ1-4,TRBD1,CASSELFRQGAEKLFF,TGTGCCAGCAGTGAGCTGTTTCGTCAGGGGGCCGAAAAACTGTTTTTT
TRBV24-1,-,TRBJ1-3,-,CATSDPSDSSSGNTIYF,TGTGCCACCAGTGACCCGTCAGACAGTTCCTCTGGAAACACCATATATTTT
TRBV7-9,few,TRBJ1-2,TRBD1,CASSLPGTALYGYTF,TGTGCCAGCAGCTTACCCGGGACAGCCCTCTATGGCTACACCTTC
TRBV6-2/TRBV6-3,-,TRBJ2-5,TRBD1,CASSAMTGGFETQYF,TGTGCCAGCAGTGCCATGACAGGGGGTTTTGAGACCCAGTACTTC
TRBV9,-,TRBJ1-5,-,CASSVEGLSDQPQHF,TGTGCCAGCAGCGTAGAGGGGTTAAGTGATCAGCCCCAGCATTTT
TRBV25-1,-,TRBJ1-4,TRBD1,CASSELGDRVGEKLFF,TGTGCCAGCAGTGAATTAGGGGACAGGGTGGGTGAAAAACTGTTTTTT
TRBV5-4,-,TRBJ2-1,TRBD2,CASSDPGGLAGRLYNEQFF,TGTGCCAGCAGCGACCCAGGGGGACTAGCGGGACGTCTCTACAATGAGCAGTTCTTC
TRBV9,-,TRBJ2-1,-,CASSVVVRDEQFF,TGTGCCAGCAGCGTAGTAGTGCGTGATGAGCAGTTCTTC
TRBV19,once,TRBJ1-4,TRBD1,CASRISGGRNEKLFF,TGTGCCAGTAGGATATCAGGGGGCAGGAATGAAAAACTGTTTTTT
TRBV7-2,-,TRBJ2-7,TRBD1,CASSLWGSGQPYEQYF,TGTGCCAGCAGCTTATGGGGGTCGGGACAGCCCTACGAGCAGTACTTC
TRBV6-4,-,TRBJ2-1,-,CASSDSWRGPRSEQFF,TGTGCCAGCAGTGACTCGTGGCGGGGGCCCAGGAGTGAGCAGTTCTTC
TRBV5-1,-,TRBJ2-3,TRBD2,CASSPAGREYADTQYF,TGCGCCAGCAGCCCGGCCGGGCGGGAGTATGCAGATACGCAGTATTTT
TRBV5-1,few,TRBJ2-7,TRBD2,CASSFLAVTYEQYF,TGCGCCAGCAGCTTCCTAGCGGTTACCTACGAGCAGTACTTC
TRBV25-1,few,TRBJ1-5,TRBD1,CASSPHTAGGLSNQPQHF,TGTGCCAGCAGCCCCCACACGGCAGGGGGCCTTAGCAATCAGCCCCAGCATTTT